A selection of T cell receptor beta chains follows, all from one sample in a study of shared clonotypes between healthy human individuals. Method: immunoSEQ multiplex PCR; TCRdb's copy keeps in-frame clones and lacks some. The sample includes under 1,100,000 clones, around 78% of them seen just once. The sequenced sample consisted of memory CD4+ T cells from PBMCs. Receptors were obtained from a man younger than 30 in good health. Some clones in this sample may be carry-over from other donors' samples. Each CDR3 is given with its conserved first and last residue. D genes are given only for firm matches. Part of the rows lack a size; the others show once, few, many or a class for expanded clones.

v_call	j_call	clone_size	d_call	cdr3_nt	cdr3_aa
TRBV27	TRBJ2-1	NA	TRBD2	TGTGCCAGCAGTCCAGCCGGGACTAGCGGGAATGAGCAGTTCTTC	CASSPAGTSGNEQFF
TRBV30	TRBJ1-4	NA	TRBD1	TGTGCCTGGAGTGCAGGGACAGGGGCAACTAATGAAAAACTGTTTTTT	CAWSAGTGATNEKLFF
TRBV5-8	TRBJ2-1	NA	NA	TGTGCCAGCAGCTCTCAGGGTCATGACGGCAATGAGCAGTTCTTC	CASSSQGHDGNEQFF
TRBV6-4	TRBJ2-5	NA	TRBD2	TGTGCCAGCAGCCGACTAGCGGGAGATGAGACCCAGTACTTC	CASSRLAGDETQYF
TRBV15	TRBJ1-5	NA	NA	TGTGCCACCAGCAGAGACAAAGGGGGGGCTAAGCCCCAGCATTTT	CATSRDKGGAKPQHF
TRBV29-1	TRBJ2-1	NA	TRBD1	TGCAGCGTTGGGACAGGGAACTACAATGAGCAGTTCTTC	CSVGTGNYNEQFF
TRBV2	TRBJ1-4	few	NA	TGTGCCAGCAGTGAAGCTGGCAGACCGAATGAAAAACTGTTTTTT	CASSEAGRPNEKLFF
TRBV5-1	TRBJ1-2	NA	TRBD1	TGCGCCAGCAGCCTGGGAGGGACAGGCGACTATGGCTACACCTTC	CASSLGGTGDYGYTF
TRBV5-6	TRBJ2-1	NA	TRBD2	TGTGCCACCGGCAGCGGGATATGGGACAATGAGCAGTTCTTC	CATGSGIWDNEQFF
TRBV28	TRBJ1-4	NA	NA	TGTGCCAGCAGTTTTGGGGGCGACCCTAATGAAAAACTGTTTTTT	CASSFGGDPNEKLFF
TRBV5-4	TRBJ2-2	NA	NA	TGTGCCAGCAGCTTAAGGCAGGGCAGGGCCGGGGAGCTGTTTTTT	CASSLRQGRAGELFF
TRBV28	TRBJ1-2	few	TRBD1	TGTGCCAGCAACTTTTGGGGGACAGGGGAAGACTATGGCTACACCTTC	CASNFWGTGEDYGYTF
TRBV6-6	TRBJ1-1	NA	NA	TGTGCCAGCGGGCATGGGGAGACTGAAGCTTTCTTT	CASGHGETEAFF
TRBV6-5	TRBJ1-1	NA	TRBD1	TGTGCCAGCAGTTACTCCCGACAGGGAGGTACTGAAGCTTTCTTT	CASSYSRQGGTEAFF
TRBV5-4	TRBJ2-1	NA	NA	TGTGCCAGCAGCCCAACTAGCCACAATGAGCAGTTCTTC	CASSPTSHNEQFF
TRBV2	TRBJ1-6	NA	NA	TGTGCCAGCAGGGGGAATTCACCCCTCCACTTT	CASRGNSPLHF
TRBV28	TRBJ1-1	few	NA	TGTGCCAGCAGCGAGTCCGGTCATACGAACACTGAAGCTTTCTTT	CASSESGHTNTEAFF
TRBV10-3	TRBJ1-4	few	NA	TGTGCCATACGACCGGAAAATGAAAAACTGTTTTTT	CAIRPENEKLFF
TRBV2	TRBJ1-1	NA	NA	TGTGCCAGCATCGAAAGGACAATGAACACTGAAGCTTTCTTT	CASIERTMNTEAFF
TRBV6-5	TRBJ2-7	NA	TRBD1	TGTGCCAGCAGTTACCTTTTCGGGACAGCCTACGAGCAGTACTTC	CASSYLFGTAYEQYF
TRBV30	TRBJ1-6	NA	NA	TGTGCCTGGAGTAGCGGGAGGGATGATTCACCCCTCCACTTT	CAWSSGRDDSPLHF
TRBV5-6	TRBJ2-7	NA	TRBD2	TGTGCCAGCAGCACGAGCAGCGGGAGGAACTACGAGCAGTACTTC	CASSTSSGRNYEQYF
TRBV7-8	TRBJ2-1	NA	TRBD2	TGTGCCAGCAGCTTAGAAGGGGTTGGTACTAGCGGGAGGGCCGCCGGTGAGCAGTTCTTC	CASSLEGVGTSGRAAGEQFF
TRBV25-1	TRBJ2-7	NA	TRBD1	TGTGCCAGCAGTGCTTCCGGGACAGGGACCTACGAGCAGTACTTC	CASSASGTGTYEQYF